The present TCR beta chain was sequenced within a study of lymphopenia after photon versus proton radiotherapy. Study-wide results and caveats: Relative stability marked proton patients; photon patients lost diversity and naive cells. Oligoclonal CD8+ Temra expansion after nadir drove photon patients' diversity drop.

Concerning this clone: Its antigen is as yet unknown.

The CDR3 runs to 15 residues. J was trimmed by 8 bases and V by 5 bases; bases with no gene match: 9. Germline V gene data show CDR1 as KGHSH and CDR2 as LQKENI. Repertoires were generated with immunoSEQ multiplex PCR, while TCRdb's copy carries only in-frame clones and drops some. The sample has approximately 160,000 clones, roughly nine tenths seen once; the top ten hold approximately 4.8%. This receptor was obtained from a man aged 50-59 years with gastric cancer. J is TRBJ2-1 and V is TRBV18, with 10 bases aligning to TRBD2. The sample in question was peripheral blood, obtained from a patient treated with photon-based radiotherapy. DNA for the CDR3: TGTGCCAGCTCATTTAGCCTAGCGGGAGCTGATGAGCAGTTCTTC. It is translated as CASSFSLAGADEQFF.